The 25 T cell receptor beta chains in this list originate from one sample, sequenced in a study of shared clonotypes between healthy human individuals (dated by TCRdb to the early 2020s). Libraries were prepared through the immunoSEQ multiplex PCR assay. As stored in TCRdb, this immuneACCESS dataset retains in-frame rearrangements with V and J assigned. A fraction of the clones does not appear; measured against another copy, unresolved V genes explain less than half of the discrepancy, and the remainder lacks a known reason. This sample holds hundreds of thousands of clones; 60% to 80% were observed only once. Of the sample, about 1.8% is held by the ten largest clones. Sequenced: memory CD4+ T cells sorted from blood. This specimen's cell subset or site label, interpreted: CD45RA-negative fraction. Source of these receptors: a woman in her 30s in good health.

The CDR3 DNA reads TGTGCCAGTAGAGCCCTGGACAGGGTTAGCAATCAGCCCCAGCATTTT. Its translation is CASRALDRVSNQPQHF. The chain links TRBV19 to TRBJ1-5, with 8 nucleotides matching TRBD1. The CDR3 extends over 16 amino acids. Trimming removed 6 bases from V and 0 bases from J; junction bases left unmatched: 7. The V gene's germline CDR1 is LNHDA and CDR2 SQIVND (reference sequence).

The chain is built from TRBV7-2 and TRBJ2-1, with TRBD2 matching 8 bases. V shed 11 bases, J shed 8 bases, and the junction held 8 bases outside the gene matches. This CDR3 has 12 residues. CDR1 SGHTA and CDR2 FQGNSA come from the germline V gene. The CDR3 DNA sequence: TGTGCCTGGGGTAGCGGGACCCATGAGCAGTTCTTC. It encodes CAWGSGTHEQFF.

The V call is TRBV28, the J call TRBJ2-3; possible D gene TRBD2, 5 bases. The CDR3 length is 13 residues. The germline V gene encodes CDR1 MDHEN and CDR2 SYDVKM. Trimming shortened V by 3 bases and J by 11 bases, and 15 bases separated the two germline ends. The CDR3, as DNA: TGTGCCAGCAGTTTTAGGCGACTAACGGTGCAGTATTTT. Its translation: CASSFRRLTVQYF. Together with reference TRBV28 and TRBJ2-3, the CDR3 gives the full variable domain: DVKVTQSSRYLVKRTGEKVFLECVQDMDHENMFWYRQDPGLGLRLIYFSYDVKMKEKGDIPEGYSVSREKKERFSLILESASTNQTSMYLCASSFRRLTVQYFGPGTRLTVL.

The chain is built from TRBV5-8 and TRBJ2-7; D not certain. The CDR3 sequence is 14 residues long. The germline V gene has CDR1 SGHTS and CDR2 YDEGEE. Trimming left V 2 bases short and J 3 bases short, with 12 bases between. The chain's CDR3 is CASSFASGHYEQYF. In nucleotides, the CDR3 is TGTGCCAGCAGCTTTGCGTCAGGTCACTACGAGCAGTACTTC.

This clone appeared once. This chain uses TRBV18 with TRBJ2-2; 8 positions match TRBD1. J was trimmed by 5 bases and V by 4 bases; bases with no gene match: 9. Germline values: CDR1 KGHSH, CDR2 LQKENI. This CDR3 comprises 16 residues. The CDR3 nucleotides are TGTGCCAGCTCACAGTCAGTGACAGGGGCAACCGGGGAGCTGTTTTTT. It yields the protein CASSQSVTGATGELFF.

The rearrangement joins TRBV27 to TRBJ2-1, with D maybe TRBD1 (5 bases). The CDR3 runs to 14 residues. Germline V gene lookup returns CDR1 MNHEY and CDR2 SMNVEV (reference sequence). V lost 6 bases and J lost 2, with 11 bases in between. Written as DNA, the CDR3 is TGTGCCAGCAGGGGGCCCTGGGCCTACAATGAGCAGTTCTTC. Encoded protein: CASRGPWAYNEQFF.

V is TRBV7-9 and J is TRBJ1-4; D is undetermined. CDR1 and CDR2 from the germline V gene are SEHNR and FQNEAQ (reference sequence). The CDR3 has 12 amino acids. V was clipped by 4 bases and J by 6 bases, with 6 bases between them. The CDR3 DNA reads TGTGCCAGCAGCTCTTTGGATGAAAAACTGTTTTTT. Translation: CASSSLDEKLFF.

The CDR3 sequence is CASSPQQGVYQPQHF. The CDR3 DNA reads as TGTGCCAGCTCCCCCCAGCAGGGGGTTTATCAGCCCCAGCATTTT. V usage is TRBV2 and J usage is TRBJ1-5; 7 bases align to TRBD1. J gave up 5 bases and V 8 bases, and 12 bases lay outside the gene matches. The CDR3 spans 15 residues. From germline, CDR1 is SNHLY and CDR2 FYNNEI.

The genes are TRBV2 and TRBJ2-3; 8 nucleotides agree with TRBD2. V was clipped by 8 bases and J by 1 base; unmatched bases: 2. Germline values: CDR1 SNHLY, CDR2 FYNNEI. The CDR3 sequence is 13 residues long. CDR3 sequence: CASRREGTDTQYF. The CDR3 region has the DNA TGTGCCAGCCGGCGGGAGGGCACAGATACGCAGTATTTT.

The chain employs TRBV19 and TRBJ1-5; D not certain. V dropped 0 bases and J dropped 0 bases, with 15 bases sitting between them. CDR1 LNHDA and CDR2 SQIVND come from the germline V gene (reference sequence). The CDR3 is 18 amino acids. The CDR3 bases are TGTGCCAGTAGTATAGATCAAGGCGGAGGGTATAGCAATCAGCCCCAGCATTTT. The encoded protein is CASSIDQGGGYSNQPQHF.

This chain uses TRBV18 with TRBJ1-1; 9 bases are a match to TRBD1. This CDR3 comprises 15 residues. The V and J ends lost 5 bases and 4 bases, in that order; junction bases with no gene match: 8. The V gene's germline CDR1 is KGHSH and CDR2 LQKENI. The CDR3, as DNA: TGTGCCAGCTCAACAAACAGGGGGCGCGTCACTGAAGCTTTCTTT. This encodes CASSTNRGRVTEAFF.

The CDR3 region is CATSSPGEGPNEQFF. The CDR3 DNA sequence: TGTGCCACCAGCAGCCCTGGTGAGGGGCCGAATGAGCAGTTCTTC. The chain has TRBV15 and TRBJ2-1; D tentatively reads TRBD1 or TRBD2 (5 bases each). The CDR3 is 15 amino acids. Germline V lookup: CDR1 LNHNV, CDR2 YYDKDF (reference sequence). Trimming stripped 3 bases from V and 7 bases from J, with 16 bases between.

The V and J genes are TRBV2 and TRBJ2-7; perhaps TRBD1 as D (6 bases). V lost 3 bases and J lost 12, with 15 bases in between. The CDR3 totals 12 residues. In germline, CDR1 is SNHLY, CDR2 FYNNEI. The CDR3 sequence is CASSDYYRVLYF. The DNA of the CDR3 is TGTGCCAGCAGTGATTATTACAGGGTCTTGTACTTC.

This CDR3 reads CASSEHNYEQYF. The DNA of the CDR3 is TGTGCCAGCAGTGAACACAACTACGAGCAGTACTTC. The genes are TRBV6-1 and TRBJ2-7; the D is unclear. This CDR3 contains 12 residues. With 2 bases removed from V and 3 bases from J, the gap between germline ends came to 5 bases. Germline-derived CDR1 and CDR2 are MNHNS and SASEGT.

This sequence joins TRBV21-1 and TRBJ2-2; whether TRBD2, the table's D call, matches the DNA was not checked. TRBV21-1 corresponds to a pseudogene. This CDR3 has 13 amino acids. The CDR3 protein is CASSTREAGELFF. DNA for the CDR3: TGTGCCAGCAGCACGAGGGAGGCCGGGGAGCTGTTTTTT.

The chain couples TRBV29-1 to TRBJ1-5; TRBD1 matches 7 bases. CDR3 length: 13 residues. The germline V gene has CDR1 SQVTM and CDR2 ANQGSEA. After removal of 4 bases from V and 4 bases from J, the junction contained 4 bases not matched to a gene. CDR3 sequence (DNA): TGCAGCGTTGCCGGGACAGCTAATCAGCCCCAGCATTTT. The encoded protein is CSVAGTANQPQHF.

A word on this clone: Other DNA variants within this sample encode the same CDR3. The genes are TRBV6-5 and TRBJ1-5; tentatively, D is TRBD1 (6 bases). Germline V gene data show CDR1 as MNHEY and CDR2 as SVGAGI. The length of the CDR3 is 15 residues. V lost 6 bases to trimming and J lost 2 bases, with 14 bases between them. CDR3 nucleotide sequence: TGTGCCAGCAGCCCCAGGGGTAGGGGCAATCAGCCCCAGCATTTT. Translation: CASSPRGRGNQPQHF.

This clone has a count of ten or more. V usage is TRBV21-1 and J usage is TRBJ2-5. TRBV21-1 is labeled a pseudogene. CDR3 length equals 13 residues. This CDR3 is CASSKEAEETQYF. The CDR3 DNA is TGTGCCAGCAGCAAAGAGGCTGAAGAGACCCAGTACTTC.

This clone occurred a few times. The V gene is TRBV11-2, the J gene TRBJ1-1; the D is unclear. The CDR3 is 14 residues long. Trimming removed 1 base from V and 2 bases from J, with 8 bases in between. The germline gives CDR1 SGHAT, CDR2 FQNNGV. The CDR3 reads CASSLAAPNTEAFF. CDR3 in DNA: TGTGCCAGCAGCTTAGCTGCCCCTAACACTGAAGCTTTCTTT.

This clone was counted between two and nine times. The chain is built from TRBV10-1 and TRBJ2-7; D ambiguous. Trimming removed 2 bases from V and 0 bases from J, with 8 bases in between. The CDR3 is made up of 14 amino acids. CDR1 is WNHNN and CDR2 is SYGVQD in the germline V gene (reference sequence). This chain's CDR3 is CASSEDTSSYEQYF. The CDR3 region has the DNA TGCGCCAGCAGTGAGGACACAAGCTCCTACGAGCAGTACTTC.

The chain couples TRBV19 to TRBJ1-4; 8 positions agree with TRBD1. J lost 4 bases, V lost 6 bases, and 4 bases had no gene match. This CDR3 has 14 amino acids. Germline V gene sequence: CDR1 LNHDA, CDR2 SQIVND (reference sequence). The CDR3 DNA is TGTGCCAGTAGGCCGGGACAGGTTAATGAAAAACTGTTTTTT. It yields the protein CASRPGQVNEKLFF. Full variable domain (outside the CDR3, taken from reference TRBV19 and TRBJ1-4): DGGITQSPKYLFRKEGQNVTLSCEQNLNHDAMYWYRQDPGQGLRLIYYSQIVNDFQKGDIAEGYSVSREKKESFPLTVTSAQKNPTAFYLCASRPGQVNEKLFFGSGTQLSVL.

This clone has a handful of counts. The chain is built from TRBV4-1 and TRBJ1-2; 11 bases line up with TRBD1. This CDR3 region has 14 residues. Germline V gene lookup returns CDR1 MGHRA and CDR2 YSYEKL. Unmatched junction bases numbered 3, after V lost 1 base and J lost 8 bases. For the CDR3, the DNA is TGCGCCAGCAGCCAAGCGGGACAGGGGGAAGGCTACACCTTC. This encodes CASSQAGQGEGYTF.

J is TRBJ1-1 and V is TRBV2; 7 bases align to TRBD1. V shed 6 bases and J 3 bases; nucleotides not matched to a gene: 7. Germline V CDR1 and CDR2: SNHLY, FYNNEI. The CDR3 consists of 14 residues. The CDR3 coding sequence is TGTGCCAGCAGCCCCCGGGACAGCTACACTGAAGCTTTCTTT. Translated, it gives CASSPRDSYTEAFF.

This clone was counted between two and nine times. The chain combines TRBV2 with TRBJ2-3; 7 bases are a match to TRBD2. Germline CDR1 and CDR2: SNHLY and FYNNEI. The CDR3 totals 13 residues. V gave up 7 bases and J gave up 5 bases; unmatched junction bases: 6. The CDR3 DNA follows: TGTGCCAGCAAGGCGGGAGTGGGAGATACGCAGTATTTT. This codes for CASKAGVGDTQYF.

The chain uses TRBV25-1 and TRBJ2-1; 11 bases line up with TRBD2. The V and J ends lost 2 bases and 5 bases, in that order; junction bases with no gene match: 8. The germline V gene has CDR1 MGHDK and CDR2 SYGVNS. The CDR3 runs 17 residues. This chain's CDR3 is CASSEGRLAGLDNEQFF. The CDR3 DNA is TGTGCCAGCAGTGAAGGGAGACTAGCGGGGTTAGACAATGAGCAGTTCTTC.